A selection of T cell receptor beta chains follows, all from one sample in a study of blood T cell repertoires in COVID-19. Sequencing used immunoSEQ multiplex PCR; TCRdb keeps in-frame clones, though not all of them. The sample yields under 200,000 clones, more than 70% seen once. Source material: peripheral blood. Source of these receptors: a man between 18 and 35 years old with active or convalescent COVID-19. The CDR3 runs from the conserved cysteine through the conserved F or W. D genes are given only for firm matches. Expanded clones are given a class, and other clones once, few, many or no size at all.

d_call	v_call	j_call	clone_size	cdr3_aa	cdr3_nt
TRBD1	TRBV6-2/TRBV6-3	TRBJ1-6	.	CASSSVPGQGSPLHF	TGTGCCAGCAGTTCCGTCCCGGGACAGGGTTCACCCCTCCACTTT
TRBD2	TRBV19	TRBJ2-1	.	CASSTYGRGGRYNEQFF	TGTGCCAGTAGTACCTACGGGCGGGGGGGAAGGTACAATGAGCAGTTCTTC
.	TRBV30	TRBJ1-1	.	CAWSPYPRENTEAFF	TGTGCCTGGAGCCCCTACCCCAGGGAGAACACTGAAGCTTTCTTT
.	TRBV7-3	TRBJ2-5	.	CASSSGVDQETQYF	TGTGCCAGCAGCTCCGGGGTGGATCAAGAGACCCAGTACTTC
TRBD2	TRBV25-1	TRBJ2-5	.	CASSEGSGGLETQYF	TGTGCCAGCAGTGAAGGGAGCGGGGGGCTGGAGACCCAGTACTTC
.	TRBV2	TRBJ1-4	once	CASSEDTGKGGKLFF	TGTGCCAGCAGTGAAGATACAGGAAAGGGCGGAAAACTGTTTTTT
TRBD2	TRBV7-9	TRBJ2-7	.	CASSPREGWSYEQYF	TGTGCCAGCAGCCCTCGGGAGGGTTGGTCCTACGAGCAGTACTTC
.	TRBV6-5	TRBJ1-6	once	CASMGLRNSPLHF	TGTGCCAGCATGGGGCTCAGGAATTCACCCCTCCACTTT
TRBD2	TRBV9	TRBJ2-5	.	CASSETGLAGDQQETQYF	TGTGCCAGCAGCGAGACTGGTTTGGCGGGGGACCAACAAGAGACCCAGTACTTC
.	TRBV5-6	TRBJ1-4	.	CASSPTGQGMGEKLFF	TGTGCCAGCAGCCCAACCGGGCAGGGTATGGGTGAAAAACTGTTTTTT
TRBD1	TRBV5-4	TRBJ2-7	.	CASSLGQGPYEQYF	TGTGCCAGCAGCTTGGGACAGGGTCCCTACGAGCAGTACTTC
.	TRBV5-5	TRBJ2-3	.	CASSLPSSDTQYF	TGTGCCAGCAGCCTCCCGAGTTCAGATACGCAGTATTTT
TRBD1	TRBV27	TRBJ1-2	.	CASSFKGAGPYGYTF	TGTGCCAGCAGTTTTAAGGGGGCGGGACCTTATGGCTACACCTTC
TRBD1	TRBV4-2	TRBJ2-5	.	CASSPLTGQGARDQETQYF	TGTGCCAGCAGCCCGTTGACGGGACAGGGGGCGAGGGATCAAGAGACCCAGTACTTC
TRBD1	TRBV7-2	TRBJ1-2	.	CASSLASGQNNYGYTF	TGTGCCAGCAGCTTAGCTTCGGGACAGAATAACTATGGCTACACCTTC
.	TRBV5-5	TRBJ1-1	.	CASTTAYGGMNTEAFF	TGTGCCAGCACCACCGCGTACGGAGGAATGAACACTGAAGCTTTCTTT
.	TRBV11-2	TRBJ1-2	.	CASSQQGYGYTF	TGTGCCAGCAGCCAACAGGGCTATGGCTACACCTTC
.	TRBV7-7	TRBJ2-3	.	CASSPVGQPDTQYF	TGTGCCAGCAGCCCCGTGGGGCAGCCAGATACGCAGTATTTT
TRBD2	TRBV13	TRBJ2-7	.	CASSDRTSGPPYEQYF	TGTGCCAGCAGCGACCGGACTAGCGGGCCGCCTTACGAGCAGTACTTC
.	TRBV30	TRBJ1-1	.	CGTGRMNTEAFF	TGTGGCACAGGACGGATGAACACTGAAGCTTTCTTT
.	TRBV3-1/TRBV3-2	TRBJ2-7	.	CASRQGGAHEQYF	TGTGCCAGCAGACAAGGCGGGGCCCACGAGCAGTACTTC
TRBD2	TRBV25-1	TRBJ2-3	.	CASSRGGFGTDTQYF	TGTGCCAGCAGTCGCGGGGGTTTCGGCACAGATACGCAGTATTTT
.	TRBV7-2	TRBJ2-3	.	CASSRGSDTQYF	TGTGCCAGCAGCCGAGGGTCGGATACGCAGTATTTT
.	TRBV4-3	TRBJ1-5	few	CASSQYYNQPQHF	TGCGCCAGCAGCCAGTATTATAATCAGCCCCAGCATTTT
.	TRBV16	TRBJ1-5	once	CASSQSPRQGGQPQHF	TGTGCCAGCAGCCAATCGCCGCGTCAGGGCGGTCAGCCCCAGCATTTT
TRBD1	TRBV30	TRBJ2-1	.	CAWSPGQVSSYNEQFF	TGTGCCTGGAGCCCCGGACAGGTTAGCTCCTACAATGAGCAGTTCTTC
TRBD1	TRBV6-5	TRBJ1-2	.	CATWTGFKNLFGYTF	TGTGCCACATGGACAGGGTTTAAAAATCTCTTTGGCTACACCTTC
TRBD1	TRBV4-1	TRBJ1-5	.	CASSPRTGPNQPQHF	TGCGCCAGCAGCCCCCGGACAGGGCCCAATCAGCCCCAGCATTTT
TRBD1	TRBV6-5	TRBJ1-5	.	CASRLQGIGRGAQHF	TGTGCCAGCAGACTACAGGGGATAGGCCGCGGAGCCCAGCATTTT
TRBD1	TRBV5-1	TRBJ1-2	.	CASSFETGARGYTF	TGCGCCAGCAGCTTTGAGACAGGGGCACGCGGCTACACCTTC
TRBD2	TRBV2	TRBJ2-7	.	CASSDRGGSYEQYF	TGTGCCAGCAGTGATCGCGGGGGCTCCTACGAGCAGTACTTC
.	TRBV7-2	TRBJ1-4	.	CASSPHRRSINEKLFF	TGTGCCAGCAGCCCACACAGGAGAAGCATTAATGAAAAACTGTTTTTT
.	TRBV11-2	TRBJ2-3	few	CASSSYTDTQYF	TGTGCCAGCAGCTCGTATACAGATACGCAGTATTTT
TRBD1	TRBV2	TRBJ2-7	.	CASRQGFRYEQYF	TGTGCCAGCAGACAGGGGTTCCGCTACGAGCAGTACTTC
.	TRBV18	TRBJ1-1	.	CASSAESGSNTEAFF	TGTGCCAGCTCAGCCGAATCAGGGTCGAACACTGAAGCTTTCTTT
TRBD2	TRBV7-9	TRBJ2-1	.	CASSLEGGGGVDEQFF	TGTGCCAGCAGCTTAGAGGGAGGCGGGGGTGTCGATGAGCAGTTCTTC
TRBD2	TRBV7-2	TRBJ2-1	.	CASSSILASGPYNEQFF	TGTGCCAGCAGCTCAATTTTGGCTAGCGGGCCCTACAATGAGCAGTTCTTC
TRBD1	TRBV4-3	TRBJ1-3	once	CASSHQGTGESSSGNTIYF	TGCGCCAGCAGCCACCAGGGGACAGGGGAGTCGAGCTCTGGAAACACCATATATTTT
TRBD1	TRBV5-1	TRBJ1-3	few	CASSSGTDSGNTIYF	TGCGCCAGCAGCTCAGGGACAGACTCTGGAAACACCATATATTTT
TRBD2	TRBV5-1	TRBJ2-7	.	CASSLVSGAGGYEQYF	TGCGCCAGCAGCTTGGTGTCGGGCGCGGGAGGCTACGAGCAGTACTTC
.	TRBV6-5	TRBJ1-1	.	CASSYELGRGTEAFF	TGTGCCAGCAGTTACGAGTTGGGCCGGGGCACTGAAGCTTTCTTT
TRBD1	TRBV30	TRBJ1-5	.	CAWSKGQGNQPQHF	TGTGCCTGGAGTAAAGGACAGGGAAATCAGCCCCAGCATTTT
.	TRBV5-6	TRBJ2-7	few	CASSLVRGQEQYF	TGTGCCAGCAGCTTAGTCAGGGGACAAGAGCAGTACTTC
.	TRBV30	TRBJ1-4	.	CAWNAGDGGEKLFF	TGTGCCTGGAACGCGGGGGATGGGGGAGAAAAACTGTTTTTT
TRBD2	TRBV7-8	TRBJ2-5	.	CASSPTSGRARETQYF	TGTGCCAGCAGCCCAACTAGCGGGAGGGCCAGGGAGACCCAGTACTTC
TRBD1	TRBV6-5	TRBJ2-5	.	CASRKGAPLAETQYF	TGTGCCAGCAGGAAGGGGGCCCCACTCGCAGAGACCCAGTACTTC
.	TRBV27	TRBJ1-1	.	CASSLYGGEGEAFF	TGTGCCAGCAGTTTATATGGGGGGGAGGGTGAAGCTTTCTTT
TRBD1	TRBV19	TRBJ1-6	.	CATTDRGNSPLHF	TGTGCCACCACGGACAGGGGAAATTCACCCCTCCACTTT
TRBD2	TRBV3-1/TRBV3-2	TRBJ2-1	.	CASSPSSGGFYNEQFF	TGTGCCAGCAGCCCCAGTAGCGGGGGATTTTACAATGAGCAGTTCTTC